This T cell receptor (beta chain) was recovered during a study of regulatory T cells. The primer mix had 52 TRBV and 13 TRBJ primers. TCRdb keeps only in-frame clones here, not all; method: immunoSEQ multiplex PCR. The sample consists of over 30,000 clones, nearly 95% of them appearing once. For this clone: The antigen remains undetermined.

Trimming took 0 bases from V and 6 from J, leaving 15 bases between them. The CDR3 contains 15 residues. Germline CDR1 MNHNS, CDR2 SASEGT. CD4+ cells were sorted into CD25-high CD127-low regulatory cells and CD25-low CD127-high conventional cells. Overall study results and limits: In CD3G-deficient patients, conventional CD4+ T cells were enriched for hydrophobic CDR3 residues at positions 6 and 7.

The genes are TRBV6-1 and TRBJ2-7; D is uncertain. Sequences were obtained from conventional CD4+ T cells sorted from blood. The origin of this receptor is a child under 10 years old with CD3G deficiency. CDR3 amino acids: CASSEAGWAVGEQYF. The CDR3 DNA sequence: TGTGCCAGCAGTGAAGCGGGGTGGGCGGTGGGCGAGCAGTACTTC.